Below are 23 T cell receptor beta chains sequenced from a single sample in a study of OX40 agonist ivuxolimab in advanced cancers. Using immunoSEQ multiplex PCR, the repertoire was profiled, and TCRdb retains in-frame clones only, with some absent. The repertoire holds some 19,000 clones, with approximately 88% as singletons. The specimen was CD4+ or CD8+ T cells sorted from blood, collected in a trial of the OX40 agonist ivuxolimab. These receptors all come from an adult with an advanced solid tumor such as melanoma, head and neck, liver or kidney cancer.

The chain links TRBV7-3 to TRBJ1-1, with TRBD1 as a possible D gene (5 bases). The V end lost 3 bases, the J end lost 6 bases, and 11 bases lay between the germline ends. The CDR3 totals 13 residues. Germline lookup yields CDR1 SGHTA and CDR2 FQGTGA. The CDR3 coding sequence is TGTGCCAGCAGCTTCACCGGGGGGGCTGAAGCTTTCTTT. The encoded protein is CASSFTGGAEAFF.

This clone was seen only a few times. V gene TRBV4-2 combines with J gene TRBJ2-7, with unresolved D. The CDR3 extends over 14 amino acids. The germline V gene encodes CDR1 LGHNA and CDR2 YNFKEQ. V was trimmed by 5 bases and J by 3 bases, leaving 14 bases between them. The CDR3 loop is CASSFGGNLYEQYF. The CDR3 coding sequence is TGTGCCAGCAGCTTTGGTGGGAACCTCTACGAGCAGTACTTC.

The DNA for the CDR3 is TGTGCCAGCAGCTTAGGTTCAGTATCTTGGTACTTC. Translation gives CASSLGSVSWYF. This chain links TRBV7-2 with TRBJ2-7; D is ambiguous. The V gene's germline CDR1 is SGHTA and CDR2 FQGNSA. V shed 1 base and J shed 12 bases, with 13 bases lying between them. The CDR3 spans 12 residues.

The chain is built from TRBV7-9 and TRBJ1-1; a possible D gene is TRBD1 (6 bases). Germline V gives CDR1 SEHNR, CDR2 FQNEAQ (reference sequence). V shed 11 bases and J shed 3 bases, with 13 bases lying between them. There are 12 residues in the CDR3. The CDR3 loop reads CAGSGADTEAFF. CDR3 DNA: TGTGCCGGGTCGGGGGCGGACACTGAAGCTTTCTTT.

The V and J genes are TRBV25-1 and TRBJ2-2; a weak D match, TRBD2 (6 bases). With 7 bases removed from V and 0 bases from J, the gap between germline ends came to 9 bases. Germline V lookup: CDR1 MGHDK, CDR2 SYGVNS. The CDR3 consists of 14 residues. The CDR3 loop is CASMGGTNTGELFF. The DNA of the CDR3 is TGTGCCAGCATGGGGGGAACGAACACCGGGGAGCTGTTTTTT.

This chain links TRBV6-5 with TRBJ1-4; 9 bases match TRBD1. Germline CDR1 reads MNHEY; CDR2 reads SVGAGI. CDR3 size: 15 residues. V lost 2 bases, J lost 5 bases, and 3 bases stayed unmatched. CDR3 in DNA: TGTGCCAGCAGTTACGGGACAGGGTCAAATGAAAAACTGTTTTTT. Translated: CASSYGTGSNEKLFF.

This clone has only one observation. This chain uses TRBV28 with TRBJ2-3; D may be TRBD1 (6 bases). The V end lost 9 bases, the J end lost 1 base, and 14 bases lay between the germline ends. The germline V gene has CDR1 MDHEN and CDR2 SYDVKM. The CDR3 consists of 14 residues. Here the CDR3 reads CASFRGSGTDTQYF. DNA for the CDR3: TGTGCCAGTTTCAGGGGATCGGGCACAGATACGCAGTATTTT.

This clone appeared once. The chain joins TRBV25-1 to TRBJ2-6; D ambiguous. The CDR3 sequence is 16 residues long. V lost 1 base and J 1 base, leaving 8 bases between the germline ends. Germline lookup yields CDR1 MGHDK and CDR2 SYGVNS. For the CDR3, the DNA is TGTGCCAGCAGTGAATCTATTTTATCTGGGGCCAACGTCCTGACTTTC. It encodes CASSESILSGANVLTF.

This rearrangement joins TRBV5-4 to TRBJ2-5; D not resolved. The V end lost 2 bases, the J end lost 3 bases, and 8 bases lay between the germline ends. Germline assignment: CDR1 SGHNT and CDR2 YYREEE (reference sequence). This CDR3 spans 13 amino acids. The CDR3 protein is CASSLRGKETQYF. As DNA, the CDR3 is TGTGCCAGCAGCTTACGTGGGAAAGAGACCCAGTACTTC.

This sequence joins TRBV7-3 and TRBJ1-1, with 7 positions matching TRBD1. This CDR3 is 14 amino acids long. V lost 5 bases to trimming and J lost 6 bases; unmatched junction nucleotides: 9. CDR1 and CDR2 from the germline V gene are SGHTA and FQGTGA. Here the CDR3 reads CASSPGTAGSEAFF. The CDR3 bases are TGTGCCAGCAGCCCGGGGACAGCCGGGTCTGAAGCTTTCTTT. Looking up the rest from reference TRBV7-3 and TRBJ1-1 gives the full variable domain: GAGVSQTPSNKVTEKGKYVELRCDPISGHTALYWYRQSLGQGPEFLIYFQGTGAADDSGLPNDRFFAVRPEGSVSTLKIQRTERGDSAVYLCASSPGTAGSEAFFGQGTRLTVV.

The rearrangement joins TRBV6-5 to TRBJ2-3; tentative D call: TRBD2 (6 bases). Germline CDR1 MNHEY, CDR2 SVGAGI. The CDR3 spans 14 residues. Trimming removed 4 bases from V and 2 bases from J, with 10 bases in between. CDR3 sequence reads: CASSWREITDTQYF. CDR3 sequence (DNA): TGTGCCAGCAGTTGGAGGGAAATCACAGATACGCAGTATTTT.

The chain is built from TRBV4-1 and TRBJ2-7, with TRBD2 as a possible D gene (6 bases). Germline V gene data show CDR1 as MGHRA and CDR2 as YSYEKL. The CDR3 covers 15 residues. Trimming removed 1 base at V and 3 bases at J, with 13 bases between. CDR3 residues: CASSQGVSGVYEQYF. CDR3 in DNA: TGCGCCAGCAGCCAAGGTGTTTCGGGGGTCTACGAGCAGTACTTC.

The chain is built from TRBV9 and TRBJ2-7; perhaps D is TRBD1 or TRBD2 (5 bases each). Germline values: CDR1 SGDLS, CDR2 YYNGEE. V was clipped by 2 bases and J by 3 bases, with 12 bases between them. The CDR3 extends over 14 amino acids. The DNA for the CDR3 is TGTGCCAGCAGCGTTAGGGGAGTTGACTACGAGCAGTACTTC. It codes for CASSVRGVDYEQYF. Variable domain in full (rest from reference TRBV9 and TRBJ2-7): DSGVTQTPKHLITATGQRVTLRCSPRSGDLSVYWYQQSLDQGLQFLIQYYNGEERAKGNILERFSAQQFPDLHSELNLSSLELGDSALYFCASSVRGVDYEQYFGPGTRLTVT.

This sequence joins TRBV27 and TRBJ2-1, with D maybe TRBD1 (5 bases). Germline V gene sequence: CDR1 MNHEY, CDR2 SMNVEV (reference sequence). CDR3 length equals 13 residues. Trimming cost V 9 bases and J 3 bases, with 12 bases left between them. The CDR3 is CASGLDIYNEQFF. In DNA, the CDR3 is TGTGCCAGTGGTCTGGACATCTACAATGAGCAGTTCTTC.

This clone was seen once. This chain links TRBV7-9 with TRBJ2-7; perhaps TRBD2 as D (6 bases). Germline V gives CDR1 SEHNR, CDR2 FQNEAQ (reference sequence). V was clipped by 5 bases and J by 3 bases, with 20 bases between them. CDR3 length equals 16 residues. CDR3 sequence reads: CASSPPGNGGYYEQYF. In DNA form, the CDR3 reads TGTGCCAGCAGCCCCCCGGGAAATGGAGGGTACTACGAGCAGTACTTC.

This clone was found a few times. The V and J genes are TRBV4-1 and TRBJ1-5; unclear D gene. The CDR3 covers 15 residues. The V gene's germline CDR1 is MGHRA and CDR2 YSYEKL. V lost 1 base to trimming and J lost 4 bases, with 11 bases between them. The DNA of the CDR3 is TGCGCCAGCAGCCAAGTTTTGTCGCCGAATCAGCCCCAGCATTTT. The encoded protein is CASSQVLSPNQPQHF.

This chain joins TRBV19 and TRBJ2-2; 7 bases match TRBD2. CDR3 size: 15 residues. V trimming: 7 bases; J trimming: 0 bases; junction bases outside the gene matches: 5. The V gene's germline CDR1 is LNHDA and CDR2 SQIVND (reference sequence). The DNA for the CDR3 is TGTGCCAGTAACCCCGGGACTACGAACACCGGGGAGCTGTTTTTT. Residues: CASNPGTTNTGELFF.

The chain links TRBV19 to TRBJ2-6; D gene unclear. The V gene's germline CDR1 is LNHDA and CDR2 SQIVND (reference sequence). Trimming pared 3 bases from V and 1 base from J, leaving 7 bases between. CDR3 length: 15 amino acids. CDR3: CASSILGSGANVLTF. In nucleotides, the CDR3 is TGTGCCAGTAGTATCCTAGGTTCTGGGGCCAACGTCCTGACTTTC.

Written as DNA, the CDR3 is TGTGCCAGCAGTGTTTTAGGCGAGCAGTACTTC. Translation: CASSVLGEQYF. The rearrangement links TRBV25-1 to TRBJ2-7; D not resolved. Trimming removed 4 bases from V and 6 bases from J, with 7 bases in between. The CDR3 has 11 residues. Germline V gives CDR1 MGHDK, CDR2 SYGVNS.

The V and J genes are TRBV4-3 and TRBJ2-5; tentative D call: TRBD2 (5 bases). The germline V gene has CDR1 LGHNA and CDR2 YSLEER. V lost 0 bases, J lost 5 bases, and 13 bases lay in between. This CDR3 is 15 amino acids long. The CDR3, as DNA: TGCGCCAGCAGCCAAGATGGCGCGGGTGGGGAGACCCAGTACTTC. It specifies CASSQDGAGGETQYF.

This sequence joins TRBV29-1 and TRBJ2-7, with 13 nucleotides matching TRBD2. The CDR3 consists of 14 residues. V lost 6 bases, J lost 2 bases, and 4 bases stayed unmatched. Germline lookup yields CDR1 SQVTM and CDR2 ANQGSEA. CDR3 DNA: TGCAGCGTAAGACTAGCGGGAGGCGCCTACGAGCAGTACTTC. Residues: CSVRLAGGAYEQYF.

This chain links TRBV4-1 with TRBJ2-7; possibly TRBD1 for D (7 bases). CDR3 length: 12 residues. V was shortened by 4 bases and J by 7 bases, with 11 bases between the two germline ends. Germline V lookup: CDR1 MGHRA, CDR2 YSYEKL. CDR3 DNA: TGCGCCAGCAGCCGTCAGGGGGGAGAGCAGTACTTC. It codes for CASSRQGGEQYF.

The V and J genes are TRBV27 and TRBJ1-3, with D uncertain. Germline CDR1 is MNHEY and CDR2 is SMNVEV (reference sequence). CDR3 length: 13 amino acids. Trimming removed 3 bases at V and 4 bases at J, with 7 bases between. CDR3 in amino acids: CASSFLLGNTIYF. CDR3 nucleotide sequence: TGTGCCAGCAGTTTCCTTTTGGGAAACACCATATATTTT.